The rows below give T cell receptor beta chains drawn from one sample of a study of control samples from healthy donors and cancer patients. Sequencing used immunoSEQ multiplex PCR; TCRdb keeps in-frame clones, though not all of them. The data contain over 100,000 clones, approximately 90% of them singletons. Source material: blood. The receptors come from a woman aged 45 to 65 in good health. Both conserved end residues are trimmed from each CDR3.

J,V,CDR3
TRBJ1-3,TRBV5-8,ASSRYAGYSGNTIY
TRBJ1-1,TRBV10-2,ASTTQNTEAF
TRBJ1-1,TRBV11-3,ASRNGNTEAF
TRBJ2-3,TRBV24-1,ATSEGQGTDTQY
TRBJ1-4,TRBV28,ASSFLGQRNEKLF
TRBJ1-1,TRBV4-3,ASSQEVGNTEAF
TRBJ1-2,TRBV6-5,ASRDSPSYGYT
TRBJ2-2,TRBV6-5,ASSQWSGELF
TRBJ1-6,TRBV7-8,ASRSEWGSALYSPLH
TRBJ1-1,TRBV29-1,SVGLGQGGFDTEAF
TRBJ2-2,TRBV14,ASPPWLLGTGELF
TRBJ1-1,TRBV24-1,ATRASMNTEAF
TRBJ1-4,TRBV7-2,ASSSDRATNEKLF
TRBJ2-5,TRBV30,AWSDPWEGRETQY
TRBJ2-3,TRBV27,ASGISGYTQY
TRBJ2-6,TRBV5-8,ASSLLLAGVSGANVLT
TRBJ2-1,TRBV5-1,ASSFGGRALGEQF
TRBJ2-1,TRBV25-1,ASSVWTSGSYNEQF
TRBJ1-2,TRBV19,ASLGGILGGYT
TRBJ1-1,TRBV6-6,ASSAAGGNTEAF
TRBJ2-1,TRBV9,ASSVDHGGIEQF
TRBJ2-2,TRBV3-1/TRBV3-2,ASRRRTGELF
TRBJ1-1,TRBV27,ASSPPSGDTEAF
TRBJ2-4,TRBV6-5,ASLRAPSRENIQY
TRBJ2-1,TRBV7-3,ASSLSGPTYNEQF
TRBJ1-6,TRBV15,ATTQETGISPLH
TRBJ1-5,TRBV10-2,ASSESPGNSNQPQH
TRBJ2-1,TRBV15,ATIKREGYNEQF
TRBJ1-2,TRBV6-5,ASRPGTGVGYT
TRBJ2-4,TRBV19,ASSIDRRGRLAKNIQY
TRBJ2-7,TRBV18,ASSYDRGAWEQY
TRBJ2-1,TRBV7-2,ASSLQRGGREQF
TRBJ1-6,TRBV2,ASSTERNSPLH
TRBJ2-2,TRBV5-6,ASSLYPGGPGGELF
TRBJ2-3,TRBV4-1,ASSQVDFTDTQY
TRBJ2-1,TRBV4-3,ASSQERGTGLPNEQF
TRBJ2-2,TRBV2,ASSHILSGAFYTGELF
TRBJ2-1,TRBV11-2,ASSGGANEQF
TRBJ1-4,TRBV29-1,SVSRGREKLF
TRBJ1-1,TRBV20-1,SGRRSTEAF
TRBJ2-4,TRBV5-1,ASSLGTSPSNIQY
TRBJ2-1,TRBV7-3,ASSYREGPLNEQF
TRBJ2-1,TRBV28,ASSTLRDMVVDLPYNEQF
TRBJ1-5,TRBV6-5,ASSPPGGYQPQH
TRBJ2-5,TRBV5-1,ASSLSTGTAKETQY
TRBJ1-1,TRBV4-3,ASSQDRESNTEAF
TRBJ1-6,TRBV7-6,ASSLSSGGEYNSPLH
TRBJ2-3,TRBV6-6,ASSYRRNTDTQY
TRBJ2-2,TRBV3-1/TRBV3-2,ASSHGTANTGELF
TRBJ1-3,TRBV19,ASSMLNRGRSGNTIY
TRBJ2-1,TRBV27,ASGIAGNPNNEQF
TRBJ1-1,TRBV19,ASSMVSEAF